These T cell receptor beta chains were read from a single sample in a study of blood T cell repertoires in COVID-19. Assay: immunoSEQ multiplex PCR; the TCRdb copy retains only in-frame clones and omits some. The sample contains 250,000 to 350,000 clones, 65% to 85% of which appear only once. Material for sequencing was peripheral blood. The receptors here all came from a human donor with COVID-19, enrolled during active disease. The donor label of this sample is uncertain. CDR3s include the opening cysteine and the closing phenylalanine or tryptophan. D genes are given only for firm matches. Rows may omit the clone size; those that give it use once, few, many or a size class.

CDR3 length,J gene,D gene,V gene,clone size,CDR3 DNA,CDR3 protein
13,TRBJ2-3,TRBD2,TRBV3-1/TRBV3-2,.,TGTGCCAGCGGGGAGCGGGAGTTAGATACGCAGTATTTT,CASGERELDTQYF
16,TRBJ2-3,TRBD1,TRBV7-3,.,TGTGCCAGCAGCTTCAAGACAGGGCTCGGAACAGATACGCAGTATTTT,CASSFKTGLGTDTQYF
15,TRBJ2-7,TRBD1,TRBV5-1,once,TGCGCCAGCAGCGCCCGACAGGGGAGACTCTACGAGCAGTACTTC,CASSARQGRLYEQYF
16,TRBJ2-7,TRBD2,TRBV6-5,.,TGTGCCAGCAGTTACTCCGGGACTAAAAATCCCTACGAGCAGTACTTC,CASSYSGTKNPYEQYF
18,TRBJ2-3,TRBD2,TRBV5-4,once,TGTGCCAGCAGCTTTTTGGGGGGTGCGGGGGAGGCACCAGATACGCAGTATTTT,CASSFLGGAGEAPDTQYF
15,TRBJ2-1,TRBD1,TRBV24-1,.,TGTGCCACCAGTGCACAGGGGGCAGGCAACAATGAGCAGTTCTTC,CATSAQGAGNNEQFF
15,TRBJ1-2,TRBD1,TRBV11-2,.,TGTGCCAGCAGCTTAACGGGACAGGGGCTCTATGGCTACACCTTC,CASSLTGQGLYGYTF
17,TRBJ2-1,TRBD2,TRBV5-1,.,TGCGCCAGCAGCTTGGAACCGGGACTAGCGGCCGAGGGGGAGCAGTTCTTC,CASSLEPGLAAEGEQFF
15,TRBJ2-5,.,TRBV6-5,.,TGTGCCAGCAGTTACCGGGCAGGGAACGGGGAGACCCAGTACTTC,CASSYRAGNGETQYF
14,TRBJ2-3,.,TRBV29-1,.,TGCAGCGTTCAGAGAGGGAGTGGGACAGATACGCAGTATTTT,CSVQRGSGTDTQYF
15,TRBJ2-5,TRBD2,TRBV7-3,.,TGTGCCAGCAGCTACACTAGCGGGAGAGAAGAGACCCAGTACTTC,CASSYTSGREETQYF
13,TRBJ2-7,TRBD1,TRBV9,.,TGTGCCAGCAGCGCAGGGGGTCTCTACGAGCAGTACTTC,CASSAGGLYEQYF
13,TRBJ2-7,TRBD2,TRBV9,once,TGTGCCAGCAGTGGACTAGCGGGTTACGAGCAGTACTTC,CASSGLAGYEQYF
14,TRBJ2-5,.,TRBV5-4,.,TGTGCCAGCAGCTTGACGGCTCGGGGAGAGACCCAGTACTTC,CASSLTARGETQYF
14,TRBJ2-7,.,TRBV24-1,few,TGTGCCACCAGTTCTAACTCTCCGCCCTACGAGCAGTACTTC,CATSSNSPPYEQYF
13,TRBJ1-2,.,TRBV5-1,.,TGCGCCAGCAGCTTACAGGGAGCGTATGGCTACACCTTC,CASSLQGAYGYTF
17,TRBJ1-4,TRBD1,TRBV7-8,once,TGTGCCAGCAGCTACCGACCGGGACAGCCCCTATCCCGAAAACTGTTTTTT,CASSYRPGQPLSRKLFF
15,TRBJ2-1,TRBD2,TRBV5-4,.,TGTGCCAGCAGCTTGGGTAGCGGGAATTACAATGAGCAGTTCTTC,CASSLGSGNYNEQFF
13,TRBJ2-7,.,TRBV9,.,TGTGCCAGCAGCGCGAACCACGGGACTCAGCAGTACTTC,CASSANHGTQQYF
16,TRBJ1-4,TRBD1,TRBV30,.,TGTGCCTGGAGTCGGACAGGGGGCACGGCTAATGAAAAACTGTTTTTT,CAWSRTGGTANEKLFF
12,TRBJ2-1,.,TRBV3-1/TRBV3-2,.,TGTGCCAGCAGCCAGCGACAGATTCAGCAGTTCTTC,CASSQRQIQQFF
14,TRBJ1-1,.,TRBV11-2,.,TGTGCCAGCAGCCCCCTTAGCTCGAACACTGAAGCTTTCTTT,CASSPLSSNTEAFF
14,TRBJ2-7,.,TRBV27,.,TGTGCCAGCAGTTTAAACAGGTTAGCCTACGAGCAGTACTTC,CASSLNRLAYEQYF
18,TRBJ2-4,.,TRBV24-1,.,TGTGCCACCAGTGACTCCCGCGGGACAGCTTTAGCCAAAAACATTCAGTACTTC,CATSDSRGTALAKNIQYF
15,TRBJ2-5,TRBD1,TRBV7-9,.,TGTGCCAGCAGCTCCGGACAGGGTCCCCAAGAGACCCAGTACTTC,CASSSGQGPQETQYF
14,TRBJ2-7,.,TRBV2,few,TGTGCCAGCACCGGTGGGTCGGGATGGAGCGAGCAGTACTTC,CASTGGSGWSEQYF
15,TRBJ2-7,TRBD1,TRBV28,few,TGTGCCAGCAAATCCCCACAGGGGGTTCACTCGTGGCAGTACTTC,CASKSPQGVHSWQYF
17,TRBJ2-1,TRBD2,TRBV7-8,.,TGTGCCAGCCGACCCGGGGCTAGCGGGAGGAGGATCAATGAGCAGTTCTTC,CASRPGASGRRINEQFF
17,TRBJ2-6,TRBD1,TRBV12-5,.,TGTGCTAGTGGTGTAGGACAGGTCAGCTCTGGGGCCAACGTCCTGACTTTC,CASGVGQVSSGANVLTF
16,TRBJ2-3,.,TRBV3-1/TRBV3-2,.,TGTGCCAGCAGCCAAGGGCTAGCTCCGAGGGTAGATACGCAGTATTTT,CASSQGLAPRVDTQYF
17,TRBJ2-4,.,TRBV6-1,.,TGTGCCAGCAGTGAATTCTATATGGTTCTAGCCAAAAACATTCAGTACTTC,CASSEFYMVLAKNIQYF
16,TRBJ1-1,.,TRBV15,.,TGTGCCACCAGCAGTATGGAGCGGACGGCGGGCACTGAAGCTTTCTTT,CATSSMERTAGTEAFF
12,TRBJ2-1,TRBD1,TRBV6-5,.,TGTGCCAGCGGGAACCGGGACAGGGGGCAGTTCTTC,CASGNRDRGQFF
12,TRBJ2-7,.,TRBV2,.,TGTGCCAGCAGAGGCGTGAGGGGGGAGCAGTACTTC,CASRGVRGEQYF
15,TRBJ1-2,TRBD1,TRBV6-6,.,TGTGCCAGCAGCCGGGACAGCCGATCTAACTATGGCTACACCTTC,CASSRDSRSNYGYTF
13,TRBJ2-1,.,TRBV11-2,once,TGTGCCAGCAGTTCCACCAGATACAATGAGCAGTTCTTC,CASSSTRYNEQFF
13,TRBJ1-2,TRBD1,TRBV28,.,TGTGCCAGCAGTTGGGACAGGGTCTACGGCTACACCTTC,CASSWDRVYGYTF
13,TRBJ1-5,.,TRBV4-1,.,TGCGCCAGCAGTCCAGGGATAGTACCGCCCCAGCATTTT,CASSPGIVPPQHF
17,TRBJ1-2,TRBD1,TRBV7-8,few,TGTGCCAGCAGCCCTAGGGGGCAGGCAAGTGGGATCTATGGCTACACCTTC,CASSPRGQASGIYGYTF
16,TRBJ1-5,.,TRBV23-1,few,TGCGCCAGCAGTCAATCGAGGGCTGGGGGCAATCAGCCCCAGCATTTT,CASSQSRAGGNQPQHF
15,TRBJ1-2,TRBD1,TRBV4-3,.,TGCGCCAGCAGCCAAGAAGGACAGGGACGCTATGGCTACACCTTC,CASSQEGQGRYGYTF
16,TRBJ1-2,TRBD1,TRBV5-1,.,TGCGCCAGCAGCTTGTCCCTTCCGACAGGGCACTATGGCTACACCTTC,CASSLSLPTGHYGYTF
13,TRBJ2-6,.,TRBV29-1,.,TGCAGCGTGACGACTTCTGGGGCCAACGTCCTGACTTTC,CSVTTSGANVLTF